This entry lists 26 T cell receptor beta chains sequenced from one sample in a study of blood T cell repertoires in COVID-19 (TCRdb year 2020). Library method: the immunoSEQ multiplex PCR assay. TCRdb provides this immuneACCESS table in a form limited to in-frame rearrangements. Some clones are lacking; in checked studies, under half of them reflect an unresolved V gene, and why the rest are absent is not known. The sample contains a few hundred thousand clones, approximately 85% of them found a single time. The biggest ten clones account for 2.2% of the sample. The sample comprised PBMCs or T cells enriched from blood (not recorded which). These TCRs come from a man aged 30-40 years who had recovered from COVID-19.

This clone has ten or more counts. This chain links TRBV6-2 or TRBV6-3 with TRBJ2-3, with TRBD2 identical over 10 bases. The V gene end was trimmed by 0 bases and the J gene end by 2 bases; junction bases not matched to a gene: 8. CDR3 length equals 18 residues. Germline values: CDR1 MNHEY, CDR2 SVGEGT. The CDR3 DNA sequence: TGTGCCAGCAGTTACTCGATAGGGCTAGCGGGGGACACAGATACGCAGTATTTT. This sequence encodes CASSYSIGLAGDTDTQYF.

This clone was seen more than once but under ten times. This chain uses TRBV10-2 with TRBJ2-1, with no clear D. V lost 8 bases and J 6 bases, leaving 8 bases between the germline ends. Germline lookup yields CDR1 WSHSY and CDR2 SAAADI. The CDR3 has 11 residues. CDR3 DNA: TGCGCCAGCGGTGCCGGCAATGAGCAGTTCTTC. This sequence encodes CASGAGNEQFF.

This clone was picked up a small number of times. This chain links TRBV2 with TRBJ1-6, with D possibly TRBD1 on 5 matching bases. The germline V gene encodes CDR1 SNHLY and CDR2 FYNNEI. The CDR3 covers 14 residues. V lost 6 bases, J lost 9 bases, and 15 bases lay in between. As DNA, the CDR3 is TGTGCCAGCAGGCCGGAGGGGATAGCTTCACCCCTCCACTTT. Translating it yields CASRPEGIASPLHF.

Comments on this clone: This sample includes further DNA sequences coding for the same CDR3. The genes are TRBV5-1 and TRBJ1-3; D perhaps matches TRBD1 (5 bases). V lost 2 bases to trimming and J lost 4 bases, with 10 bases between them. From germline, CDR1 is SGHRS and CDR2 YFSETQ. The CDR3 contains 14 residues. CDR3 amino acids: CASSLGAAGNTIYF. The CDR3 coding sequence is TGCGCCAGCAGCTTAGGGGCTGCAGGAAACACCATATATTTT.

The chain carries TRBV7-9 and TRBJ1-6, with a tentative D call TRBD1 (5 bases). The ends were cut back, 1 base at V and 6 bases at J, with 10 bases in the middle. The CDR3 consists of 15 residues. CDR1 and CDR2 (germline): SEHNR, FQNEAQ (reference sequence). The CDR3 DNA sequence: TGTGCCAGCAGCTTAGTGCAGGGCTCTAATTCACCCCTCCACTTT. It codes for CASSLVQGSNSPLHF.

This CDR3 is CASSLSGGSGDTQYF. The CDR3 nucleotides are TGTGCCAGCTCACTGAGCGGGGGGTCCGGCGATACGCAGTATTTT. The chain links TRBV18 to TRBJ2-3, with 9 bases that match TRBD2. The germline gives CDR1 KGHSH, CDR2 LQKENI. V gave up 4 bases and J gave up 6 bases; unmatched junction bases: 8. The CDR3 has 15 residues.

The chain uses TRBV5-4 and TRBJ2-7, with 11 bases matching TRBD1. J gave up 3 bases and V 4 bases, and 9 bases lay outside the gene matches. The CDR3 length is 16 residues. Germline-derived CDR1 and CDR2 are SGHNT and YYREEE (reference sequence). CDR3 nucleotides: TGTGCCAGCAGCCAGATAGGACAGGGGGCTATCTACGAGCAGTACTTC. Encoded protein: CASSQIGQGAIYEQYF.

The chain uses TRBV5-1 and TRBJ2-2; tentative D call: TRBD2 (5 bases). The V gene's germline CDR1 is SGHRS and CDR2 YFSETQ. V lost 3 bases to trimming and J lost 0 bases, with 12 bases between them. This CDR3 has 16 amino acids. The CDR3 region is CASSSRGRTNTGELFF. CDR3 DNA: TGCGCCAGCAGCTCTAGAGGGAGAACGAACACCGGGGAGCTGTTTTTT. Full variable domain (outside the CDR3, taken from reference TRBV5-1 and TRBJ2-2): KAGVTQTPRYLIKTRGQQVTLSCSPISGHRSVSWYQQTPGQGLQFLFEYFSETQRNKGNFPGRFSGRQFSNSRSEMNVSTLELGDSALYLCASSSRGRTNTGELFFGEGSRLTVL.

The chain links TRBV27 to TRBJ1-2, with D uncertain. The V gene lost 7 bases and the J gene lost 5 bases, with 14 bases spanning the gap. The CDR3 totals 13 residues. Germline V gene data show CDR1 as MNHEY and CDR2 as SMNVEV (reference sequence). In nucleotides, the CDR3 is TGTGCCAGCAAATTTGGCAGTATGTATGGCTACACCTTC. Residues: CASKFGSMYGYTF.

This chain connects TRBV27 to TRBJ2-3, with D uncertain. Germline CDR1 reads MNHEY; CDR2 reads SMNVEV (reference sequence). V was clipped by 9 bases and J by 1 base, with 11 bases between them. The CDR3 loop spans 13 amino acids. The chain's CDR3 is CASKSSGTDTQYF. CDR3 sequence (DNA): TGTGCCAGTAAGAGTTCCGGCACAGATACGCAGTATTTT.

The chain has TRBV27 and TRBJ2-5, with 7 bases identical to TRBD2. The CDR3 runs 13 residues. Germline assignment: CDR1 MNHEY and CDR2 SMNVEV (reference sequence). The ends lost 9 bases at V and 5 bases at J; junction bases unmatched: 9. The CDR3, as DNA: TGTGCCAGTCGAAGCGGGGTTATGGAGACCCAGTACTTC. Encoded protein: CASRSGVMETQYF.

The V and J genes are TRBV6-5 and TRBJ1-5, with TRBD1 as a possible D gene (5 bases). The CDR3 has 13 amino acids. Germline assignment: CDR1 MNHEY and CDR2 SVGAGI. V dropped 5 bases and J dropped 6 bases, with 11 bases sitting between them. The CDR3, as DNA: TGTGCCAGCAGTCGGCAGGGATTTCAGCCCCAGCATTTT. Amino acid sequence: CASSRQGFQPQHF.

This rearrangement joins TRBV7-2 to TRBJ1-2; 7 nucleotides line up with TRBD1. This CDR3 contains 17 residues. Germline CDR1 reads SGHTA; CDR2 reads FQGNSA. V dropped 1 base and J dropped 1; count of bases not matched to a gene: 9. The DNA for the CDR3 is TGTGCCAGCAGCTTAGGGGACAGCCAATCCTATAACTATGGCTACACCTTC. Its protein is CASSLGDSQSYNYGYTF. Full variable domain (missing parts from reference TRBV7-2 and TRBJ1-2): GAGVSQSPSNKVTEKGKDVELRCDPISGHTALYWYRQSLGQGLEFLIYFQGNSAPDKSGLPSDRFSAERTGGSVSTLTIQRTQQEDSAVYLCASSLGDSQSYNYGYTFGSGTRLTVV.

The sample holds one count of this clone. The chain links TRBV7-9 to TRBJ2-7, with TRBD1 matching over 8 bases. This CDR3 comprises 15 residues. Germline V gives CDR1 SEHNR, CDR2 FQNEAQ (reference sequence). The ends lost 3 bases at V and 5 bases at J; junction bases unmatched: 9. The CDR3 DNA reads TGTGCCAGCAGCTTGGCAGGGGGCGATTTAGACGAGCAGTACTTC. This sequence encodes CASSLAGGDLDEQYF. The full variable domain, with the rest looked up from reference TRBV7-9 and TRBJ2-7, is DTGVSQNPRHKITKRGQNVTFRCDPISEHNRLYWYRQTLGQGPEFLTYFQNEAQLEKSRLLSDRFSAERPKGSFSTLEIQRTEQGDSAMYLCASSLAGGDLDEQYFGPGTRLTVT.

V and J are TRBV24-1 and TRBJ2-3, with TRBD1 matching over 9 bases. The germline CDR1 and CDR2 sequences are KGHDR and SFDVKD. The CDR3 spans 14 residues. Unmatched junction bases numbered 5, after V lost 7 bases and J lost 4 bases. The CDR3 DNA sequence: TGTGCCACCAGCGGCACAGGGGGCCCAGATACGCAGTATTTT. This codes for CATSGTGGPDTQYF.

This clone came up once. The chain has TRBV11-2 and TRBJ2-3, with 7 bases lining up with TRBD2. CDR3 length: 17 amino acids. Trimming took 8 bases from V and 4 from J; bases not matched to a gene: 18. Germline loops: CDR1 SGHAT, CDR2 FQNNGV. The CDR3 is CASRNWGEGRWSDTQYF. Written as DNA, the CDR3 is TGTGCCAGCCGAAACTGGGGGGAGGGTAGGTGGTCAGATACGCAGTATTTT.

CDR3 loop: CAISESLGTVYGYTF. The CDR3 nucleotides are TGTGCCATCAGTGAGTCGTTAGGGACAGTCTATGGCTACACCTTC. The rearrangement joins TRBV10-3 to TRBJ1-2, with TRBD1 identical over 7 bases. There are 15 residues in the CDR3. Trimming took 0 bases from V and 4 from J; bases not matched to a gene: 5. Germline loops: CDR1 ENHRY, CDR2 SYGVKD.

The chain links TRBV6-2 or TRBV6-3 to TRBJ2-2, with D tentatively TRBD2 (6 bases). The V end lost 7 bases, the J end lost 7 bases, and 28 bases lay between the germline ends. Germline CDR1 is MNHEY and CDR2 is SVGEGT. This CDR3 is built from 18 residues. The CDR3 region is CASTYSRWDFPYNGELFF. In nucleotides, the CDR3 is TGTGCCAGCACCTACTCTAGATGGGACTTCCCTTATAACGGGGAGCTGTTTTTT.

This clone showed up just a few times. This chain links TRBV4-2 with TRBJ1-3; D is undetermined. CDR3 length: 16 residues. Germline V gene sequence: CDR1 LGHNA, CDR2 YNFKEQ. V lost 0 bases and J 5 bases, leaving 14 bases between the germline ends. CDR3 loop: CASSQDSEGVRNTIYF. The DNA for the CDR3 is TGTGCCAGCAGCCAAGATTCGGAGGGAGTTAGAAACACCATATATTTT.

This clone was seen once. The V and J genes are TRBV13 and TRBJ1-2; TRBD1 matches 9 bases. Germline lookup yields CDR1 PRHDT and CDR2 FYEKMQ (reference sequence). The CDR3 covers 14 residues. Unmatched junction bases numbered 8, after V lost 4 bases and J lost 8 bases. The CDR3 DNA is TGTGCCAGCAGCTACGGACAGGGGTTGGTAGGCTACACCTTC. Translated: CASSYGQGLVGYTF.

The chain has TRBV10-3 and TRBJ2-3; the D is unclear. Germline CDR1 is ENHRY and CDR2 is SYGVKD. V lost 0 bases and J lost 6, with 16 bases in between. This CDR3 contains 16 residues. The CDR3 loop reads CAISESGSLAGDTQYF. DNA of the CDR3: TGTGCCATCAGTGAGTCCGGGTCACTCGCCGGGGATACGCAGTATTTT.

The V call is TRBV5-8, the J call TRBJ1-2; D is unresolved. The V gene lost 0 bases and the J gene lost 12 bases, with 6 bases spanning the gap. This CDR3 has 10 amino acids. Germline CDR1 and CDR2: SGHTS and YDEGEE. The CDR3 sequence: CASSLVVDTF. The CDR3, as DNA: TGTGCCAGCAGCTTGGTCGTCGACACCTTC.

This clone was observed a single time. This chain connects TRBV9 to TRBJ2-7; D is perhaps TRBD1 (6 bases). Germline CDR1 reads SGDLS; CDR2 reads YYNGEE. Trimming cost V 1 base and J 5 bases, with 7 bases left between them. The CDR3 is 12 amino acids. CDR3 in amino acids: CASSVNRDEQYF. The CDR3 nucleotides are TGTGCCAGCAGCGTAAACAGGGACGAGCAGTACTTC.

This clone appeared a single time. The chain combines TRBV6-2 or TRBV6-3 with TRBJ2-2, with 13 bases lining up with TRBD2. This CDR3 is 19 amino acids long. In germline, CDR1 is MNHEY, CDR2 SVGEGT. J gave up 0 bases and V 4 bases, and 8 bases lay outside the gene matches. In nucleotides, the CDR3 is TGTGCCAGCAGTTTCAGGACTAGCGGGGGTTACGCGAACACCGGGGAGCTGTTTTTT. Its translation: CASSFRTSGGYANTGELFF.

This clone was seen once. The rearrangement joins TRBV24-1 to TRBJ2-2; unclear D gene. This CDR3 is built from 13 residues. CDR1 is KGHDR and CDR2 is SFDVKD in the germline V gene. The ends were cut back, 2 bases at V and 6 bases at J, with 6 bases in the middle. CDR3 in DNA: TGTGCCACCAGTGATTCCACACCCGGGGAGCTGTTTTTT. It codes for CATSDSTPGELFF.

J is TRBJ1-2 and V is TRBV12-3 or TRBV12-4; D is possibly TRBD1 (5 bases). Between the trimmed V and J ends, which lost 0 bases and 7 bases, there was a span of 9 bases. The CDR3 is made up of 13 amino acids. The CDR3 is CASSLAQGFGYTF. DNA for the CDR3: TGTGCCAGCAGTTTAGCGCAGGGTTTTGGCTACACCTTC.